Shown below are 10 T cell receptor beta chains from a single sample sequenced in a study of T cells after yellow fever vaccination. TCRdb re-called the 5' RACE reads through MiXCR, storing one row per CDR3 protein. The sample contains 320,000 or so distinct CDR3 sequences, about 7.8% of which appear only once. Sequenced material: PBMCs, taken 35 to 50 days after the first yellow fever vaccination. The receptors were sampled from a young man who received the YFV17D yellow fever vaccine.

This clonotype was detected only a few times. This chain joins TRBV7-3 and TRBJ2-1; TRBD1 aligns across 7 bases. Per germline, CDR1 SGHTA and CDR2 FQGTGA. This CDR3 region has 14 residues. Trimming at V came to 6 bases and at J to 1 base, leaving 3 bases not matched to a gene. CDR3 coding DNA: TGTGCCAGCAGTCCGGGACAGTCCTACAATGAGCAGTTCTTC. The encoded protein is CASSPGQSYNEQFF.

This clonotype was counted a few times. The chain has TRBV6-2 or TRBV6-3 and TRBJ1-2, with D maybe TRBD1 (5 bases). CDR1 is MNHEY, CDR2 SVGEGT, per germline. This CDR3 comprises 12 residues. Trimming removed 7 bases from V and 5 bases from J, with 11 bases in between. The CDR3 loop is CASNQGFYGYTF. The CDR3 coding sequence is TGTGCCAGCAACCAGGGATTTTATGGCTACACCTTC.

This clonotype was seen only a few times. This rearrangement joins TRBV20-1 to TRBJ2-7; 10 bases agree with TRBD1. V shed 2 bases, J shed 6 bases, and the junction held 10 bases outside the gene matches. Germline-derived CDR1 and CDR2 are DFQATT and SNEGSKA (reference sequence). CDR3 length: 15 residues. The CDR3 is CSARNGDRGGGEQYF. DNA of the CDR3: TGCAGTGCTAGAAATGGGGACAGGGGCGGCGGCGAGCAGTACTTC.

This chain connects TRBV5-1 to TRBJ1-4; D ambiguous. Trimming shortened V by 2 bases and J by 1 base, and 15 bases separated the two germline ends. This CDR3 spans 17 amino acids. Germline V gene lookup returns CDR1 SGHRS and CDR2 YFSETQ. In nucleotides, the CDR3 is TGCGCCAGCAGCTTAGGCGTATCGTGGGGAACTAATGAAAAACTGTTTTTT. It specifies CASSLGVSWGTNEKLFF.

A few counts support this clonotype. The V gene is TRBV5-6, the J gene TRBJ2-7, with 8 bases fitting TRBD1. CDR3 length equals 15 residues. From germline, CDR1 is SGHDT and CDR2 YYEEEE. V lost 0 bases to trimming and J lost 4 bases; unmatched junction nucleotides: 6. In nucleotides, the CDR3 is TGTGCCAGCAGCTTGGGACAGGGGATCCGATACGAGCAGTACGTC. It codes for CASSLGQGIRYEQYV.

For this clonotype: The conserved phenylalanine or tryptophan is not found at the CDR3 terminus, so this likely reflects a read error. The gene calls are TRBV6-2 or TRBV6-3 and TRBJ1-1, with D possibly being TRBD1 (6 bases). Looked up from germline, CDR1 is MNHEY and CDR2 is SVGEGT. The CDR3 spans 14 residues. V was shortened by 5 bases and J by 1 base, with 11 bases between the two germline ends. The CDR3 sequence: CASSKGHTNTEAFS. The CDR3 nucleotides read TGTGCCAGCAGTAAGGGACACACGAACACTGAAGCTTTCTCT.

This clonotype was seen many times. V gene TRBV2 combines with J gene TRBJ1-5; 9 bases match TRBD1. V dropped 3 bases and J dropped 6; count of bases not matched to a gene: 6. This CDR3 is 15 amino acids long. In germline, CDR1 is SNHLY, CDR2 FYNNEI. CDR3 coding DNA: TGTGCCAGCAGTGACGGGACAGGGTTCAGTCAGCCCCAGCATTTT. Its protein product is CASSDGTGFSQPQHF.

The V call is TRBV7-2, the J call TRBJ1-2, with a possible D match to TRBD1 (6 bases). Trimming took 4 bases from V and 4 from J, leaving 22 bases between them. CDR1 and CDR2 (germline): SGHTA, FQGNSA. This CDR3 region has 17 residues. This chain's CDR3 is CASSSQARRGAGYGYTF. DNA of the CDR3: TGTGCCAGCAGCTCCCAAGCCCGGAGGGGGGCAGGCTATGGCTACACCTTC.

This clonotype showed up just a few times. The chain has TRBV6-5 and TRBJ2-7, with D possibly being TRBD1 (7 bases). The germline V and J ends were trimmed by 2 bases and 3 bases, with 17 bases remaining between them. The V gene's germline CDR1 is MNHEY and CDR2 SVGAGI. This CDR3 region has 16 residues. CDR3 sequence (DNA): TGTGCCAGCAGTTACCAGGGCAGGGGGGTTATCTACGAGCAGTACTTC. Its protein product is CASSYQGRGVIYEQYF.

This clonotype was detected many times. CDR3 in amino acids: CASSSSGGGKTQYF. The CDR3 DNA is TGTGCCAGCAGCTCCTCGGGCGGGGGGAAGACCCAGTACTTC. This chain connects TRBV5-6 to TRBJ2-5; 8 bases are a match to TRBD2. This CDR3 comprises 14 residues. CDR1 SGHDT and CDR2 YYEEEE come from the germline V gene. The J segment lost 6 bases and the V segment lost 3 bases, leaving 7 bases of the junction unmatched.